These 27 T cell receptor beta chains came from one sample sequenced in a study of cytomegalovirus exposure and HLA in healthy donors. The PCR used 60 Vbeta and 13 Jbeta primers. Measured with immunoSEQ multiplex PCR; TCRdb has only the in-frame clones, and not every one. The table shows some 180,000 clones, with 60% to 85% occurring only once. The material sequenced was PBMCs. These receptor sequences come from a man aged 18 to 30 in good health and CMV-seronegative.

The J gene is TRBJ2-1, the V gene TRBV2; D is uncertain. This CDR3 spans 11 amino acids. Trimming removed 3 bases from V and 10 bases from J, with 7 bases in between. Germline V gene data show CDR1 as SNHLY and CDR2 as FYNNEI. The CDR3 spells CASSERLEQFF. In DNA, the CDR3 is TGTGCCAGCAGTGAGCGGCTCGAGCAGTTCTTC.

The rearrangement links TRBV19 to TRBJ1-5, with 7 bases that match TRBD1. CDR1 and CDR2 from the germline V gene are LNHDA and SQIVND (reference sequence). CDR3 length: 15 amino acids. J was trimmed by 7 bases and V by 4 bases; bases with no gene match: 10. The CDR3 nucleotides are TGTGCCAGTAGTACCGGAACAGGGGCGGGGCAGCCCCAGCATTTT. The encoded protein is CASSTGTGAGQPQHF.

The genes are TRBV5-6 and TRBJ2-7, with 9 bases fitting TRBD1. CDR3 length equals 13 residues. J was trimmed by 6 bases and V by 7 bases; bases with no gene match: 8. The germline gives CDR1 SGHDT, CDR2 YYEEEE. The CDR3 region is CASGRTGVGEQYF. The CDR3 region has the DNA TGTGCCAGCGGACGGACAGGGGTGGGCGAGCAGTACTTC.

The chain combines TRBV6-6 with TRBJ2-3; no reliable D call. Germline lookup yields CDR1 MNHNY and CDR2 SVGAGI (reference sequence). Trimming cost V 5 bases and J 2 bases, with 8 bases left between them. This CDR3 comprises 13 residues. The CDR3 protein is CASSIDTTDTQYF. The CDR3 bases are TGTGCCAGCAGTATAGACACCACAGATACGCAGTATTTT.

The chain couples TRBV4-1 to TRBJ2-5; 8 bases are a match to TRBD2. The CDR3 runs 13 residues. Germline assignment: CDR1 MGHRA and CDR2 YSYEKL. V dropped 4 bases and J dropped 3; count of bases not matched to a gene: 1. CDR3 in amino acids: CASSLREEETQYF. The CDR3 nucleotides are TGCGCCAGCAGCCTGCGGGAGGAAGAGACCCAGTACTTC.

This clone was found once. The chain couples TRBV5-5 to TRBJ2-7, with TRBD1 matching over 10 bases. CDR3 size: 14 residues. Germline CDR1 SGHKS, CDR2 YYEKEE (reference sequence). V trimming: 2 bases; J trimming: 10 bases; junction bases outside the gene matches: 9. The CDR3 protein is CASSLSGTGDRQYF. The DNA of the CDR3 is TGTGCCAGCAGCTTATCCGGGACAGGGGATCGACAGTACTTC.

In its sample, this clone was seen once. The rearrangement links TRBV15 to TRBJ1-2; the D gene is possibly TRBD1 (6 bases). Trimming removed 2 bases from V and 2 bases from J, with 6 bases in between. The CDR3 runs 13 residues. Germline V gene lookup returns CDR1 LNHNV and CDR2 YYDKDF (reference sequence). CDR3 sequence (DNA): TGTGCCACCAGCAGACAGGGGAACTATGGCTACACCTTC. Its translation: CATSRQGNYGYTF.

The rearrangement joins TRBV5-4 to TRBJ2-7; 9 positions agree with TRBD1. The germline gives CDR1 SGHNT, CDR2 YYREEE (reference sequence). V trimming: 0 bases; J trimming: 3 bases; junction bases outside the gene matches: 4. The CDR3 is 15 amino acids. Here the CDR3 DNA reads TGTGCCAGCAGCTTGGACAGGGGGCTCGGCTACGAGCAGTACTTC. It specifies CASSLDRGLGYEQYF.

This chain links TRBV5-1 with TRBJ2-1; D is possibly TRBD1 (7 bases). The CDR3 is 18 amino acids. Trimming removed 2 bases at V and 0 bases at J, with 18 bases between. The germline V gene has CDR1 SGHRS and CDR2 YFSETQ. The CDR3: CASSLWAGTADSYNEQFF. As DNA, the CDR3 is TGCGCCAGCAGCTTATGGGCGGGGACAGCCGACTCCTACAATGAGCAGTTCTTC.

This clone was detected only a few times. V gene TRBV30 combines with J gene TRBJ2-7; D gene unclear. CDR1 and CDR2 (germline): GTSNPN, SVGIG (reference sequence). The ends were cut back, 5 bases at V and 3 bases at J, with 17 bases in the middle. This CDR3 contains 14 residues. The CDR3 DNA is TGTGCCTGGGATCCAACGCCTTTTAGCTACGAGCAGTACTTC. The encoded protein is CAWDPTPFSYEQYF.

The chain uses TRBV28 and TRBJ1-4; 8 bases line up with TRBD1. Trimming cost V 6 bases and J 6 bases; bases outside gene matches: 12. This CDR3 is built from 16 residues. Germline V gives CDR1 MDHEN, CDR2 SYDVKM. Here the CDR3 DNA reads TGTGCCAGCAGCGCCCATCTGACAGGGGTATATGAAAAACTGTTTTTT. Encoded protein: CASSAHLTGVYEKLFF. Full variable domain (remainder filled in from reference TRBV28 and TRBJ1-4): DVKVTQSSRYLVKRTGEKVFLECVQDMDHENMFWYRQDPGLGLRLIYFSYDVKMKEKGDIPEGYSVSREKKERFSLILESASTNQTSMYLCASSAHLTGVYEKLFFGSGTQLSVL.

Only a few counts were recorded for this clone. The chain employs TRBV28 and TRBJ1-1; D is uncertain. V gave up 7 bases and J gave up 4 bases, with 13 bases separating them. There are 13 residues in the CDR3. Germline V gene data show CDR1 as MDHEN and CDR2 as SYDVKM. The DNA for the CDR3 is TGTGCCAGCAATGCTGGGCACCTCACTGAAGCTTTCTTT. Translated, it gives CASNAGHLTEAFF.

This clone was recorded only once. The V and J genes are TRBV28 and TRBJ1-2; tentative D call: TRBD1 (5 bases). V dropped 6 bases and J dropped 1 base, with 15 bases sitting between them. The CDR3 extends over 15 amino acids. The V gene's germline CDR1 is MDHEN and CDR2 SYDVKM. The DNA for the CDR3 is TGTGCCAGCAGCGCGGGGCAGCTCCTTAACTATGGCTACACCTTC. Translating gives CASSAGQLLNYGYTF.

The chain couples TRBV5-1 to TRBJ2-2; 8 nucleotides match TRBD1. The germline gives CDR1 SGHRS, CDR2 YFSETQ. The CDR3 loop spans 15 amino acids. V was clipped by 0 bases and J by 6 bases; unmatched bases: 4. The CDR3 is CASSLAQGVAGELFF. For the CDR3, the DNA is TGCGCCAGCAGCTTGGCACAGGGGGTTGCCGGGGAGCTGTTTTTT.

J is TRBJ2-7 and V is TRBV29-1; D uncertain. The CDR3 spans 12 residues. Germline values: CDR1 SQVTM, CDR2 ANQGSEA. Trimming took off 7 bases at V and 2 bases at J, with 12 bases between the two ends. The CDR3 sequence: CSAGSGPYEQYF. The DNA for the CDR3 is TGCAGCGCCGGTTCGGGTCCCTACGAGCAGTACTTC.

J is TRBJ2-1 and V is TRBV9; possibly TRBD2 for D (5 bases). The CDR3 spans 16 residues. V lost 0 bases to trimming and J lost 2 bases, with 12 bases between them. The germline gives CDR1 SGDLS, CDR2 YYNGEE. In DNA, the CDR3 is TGTGCCAGCAGCGTAGTGAGCGGATTAACCTACAATGAGCAGTTCTTC. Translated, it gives CASSVVSGLTYNEQFF.

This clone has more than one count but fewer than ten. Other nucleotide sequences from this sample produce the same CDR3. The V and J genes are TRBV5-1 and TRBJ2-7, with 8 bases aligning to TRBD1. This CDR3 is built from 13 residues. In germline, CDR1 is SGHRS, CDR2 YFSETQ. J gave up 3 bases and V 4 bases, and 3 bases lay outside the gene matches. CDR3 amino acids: CASSRGQDYEQYF. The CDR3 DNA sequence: TGCGCCAGCAGCCGGGGACAGGACTACGAGCAGTACTTC. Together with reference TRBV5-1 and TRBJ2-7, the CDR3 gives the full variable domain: KAGVTQTPRYLIKTRGQQVTLSCSPISGHRSVSWYQQTPGQGLQFLFEYFSETQRNKGNFPGRFSGRQFSNSRSEMNVSTLELGDSALYLCASSRGQDYEQYFGPGTRLTVT.

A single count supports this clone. CDR3: CSAGGGAGYTF. In DNA, the CDR3 is TGCAGTGCTGGAGGGGGCGCGGGCTACACCTTC. This chain uses TRBV20-1 with TRBJ1-2; 7 bases fit TRBD1. CDR1 DFQATT and CDR2 SNEGSKA come from the germline V gene (reference sequence). The V segment lost 5 bases and the J segment 8 bases; nucleotides outside the gene matches: 5. This CDR3 spans 11 amino acids.

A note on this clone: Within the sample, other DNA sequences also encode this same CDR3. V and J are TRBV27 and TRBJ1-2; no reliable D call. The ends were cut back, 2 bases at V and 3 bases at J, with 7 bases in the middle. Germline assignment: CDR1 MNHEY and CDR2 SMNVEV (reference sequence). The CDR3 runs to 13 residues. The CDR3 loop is CASSLSGDYGYTF. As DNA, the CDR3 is TGTGCCAGCAGTTTAAGCGGGGACTATGGCTACACCTTC.

CDR3 protein: CASRRAGEGTGELFF. The CDR3, as DNA: TGTGCCAGCAGACGAGCGGGAGAAGGTACCGGGGAGCTGTTTTTT. V usage is TRBV13 and J usage is TRBJ2-2; 8 positions agree with TRBD2. CDR3 length: 15 residues. Germline V gene data show CDR1 as PRHDT and CDR2 as FYEKMQ (reference sequence). The junction had 8 bases not matched to a gene; V was cut back by 6 bases and J by 5 bases.

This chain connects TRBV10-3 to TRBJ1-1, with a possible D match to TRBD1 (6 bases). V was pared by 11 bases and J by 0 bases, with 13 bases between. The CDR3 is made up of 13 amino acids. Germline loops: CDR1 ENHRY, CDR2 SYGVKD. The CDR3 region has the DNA TGTGCCGTGCAGGGGCCAGTGAACACTGAAGCTTTCTTT. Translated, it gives CAVQGPVNTEAFF.

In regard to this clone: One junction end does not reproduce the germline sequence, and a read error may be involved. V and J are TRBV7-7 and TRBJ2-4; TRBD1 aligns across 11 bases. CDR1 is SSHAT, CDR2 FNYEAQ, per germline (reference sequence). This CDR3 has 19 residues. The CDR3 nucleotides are TGTGCTAGCAGCTCCGTGGGACAGGGGGGGTTGATAGCCAAAAACATTCAGTACTTC. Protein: CASSSVGQGGLIAKNIQYF.

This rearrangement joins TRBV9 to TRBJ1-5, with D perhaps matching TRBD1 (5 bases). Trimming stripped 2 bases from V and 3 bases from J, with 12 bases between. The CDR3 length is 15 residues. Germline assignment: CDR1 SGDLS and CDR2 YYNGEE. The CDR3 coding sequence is TGTGCCAGCAGCGTTGGGGGGTTCGACAATCAGCCCCAGCATTTT. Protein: CASSVGGFDNQPQHF.

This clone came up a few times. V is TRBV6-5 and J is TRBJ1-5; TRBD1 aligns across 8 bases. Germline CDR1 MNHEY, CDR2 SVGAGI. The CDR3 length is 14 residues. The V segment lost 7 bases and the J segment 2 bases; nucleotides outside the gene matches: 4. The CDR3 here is CASTPTGGNQPQHF. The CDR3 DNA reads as TGTGCCAGCACCCCGACAGGGGGCAATCAGCCCCAGCATTTT.

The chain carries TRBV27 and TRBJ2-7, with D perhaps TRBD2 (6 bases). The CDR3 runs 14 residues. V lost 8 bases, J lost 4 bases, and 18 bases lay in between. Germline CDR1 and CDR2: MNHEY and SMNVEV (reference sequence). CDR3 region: CASGRTGTSYEQYF. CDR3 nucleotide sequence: TGTGCCAGCGGACGAACTGGGACTTCTTACGAGCAGTACTTC.

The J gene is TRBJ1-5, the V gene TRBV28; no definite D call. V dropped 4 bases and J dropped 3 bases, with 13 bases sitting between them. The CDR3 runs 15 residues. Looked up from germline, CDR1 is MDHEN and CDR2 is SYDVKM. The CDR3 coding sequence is TGTGCCAGCAGTTGGGCGGGCAGTGCCAATCAGCCCCAGCATTTT. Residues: CASSWAGSANQPQHF.

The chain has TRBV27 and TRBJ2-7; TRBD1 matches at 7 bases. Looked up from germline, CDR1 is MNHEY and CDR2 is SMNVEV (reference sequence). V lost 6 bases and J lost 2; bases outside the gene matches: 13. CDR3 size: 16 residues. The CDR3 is CASSQEWGQTTYEQYF. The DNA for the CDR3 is TGTGCCAGCAGCCAAGAGTGGGGACAGACAACCTACGAGCAGTACTTC.